Each of the 19 T cell receptor beta chains below was sequenced from the same sample in a study of cytomegalovirus exposure and HLA in healthy donors. PCR primers comprised 60 Vbeta and 13 Jbeta primers. Assay: immunoSEQ multiplex PCR; the TCRdb copy retains only in-frame clones and omits some. The sample contains 95,000 to 150,000 clones, approximately 80% of which appear only once. The sample taken for sequencing was PBMCs. Receptor source: a man aged 45-65 years in good health and CMV-seronegative.

The J gene is TRBJ2-2, the V gene TRBV2; possibly TRBD1 for D (5 bases). This CDR3 comprises 14 residues. V lost 5 bases and J lost 7, with 14 bases in between. The germline V gene encodes CDR1 SNHLY and CDR2 FYNNEI. This CDR3 is CASSRKDRNGELFF. In DNA form, the CDR3 reads TGTGCCAGCAGTAGGAAAGACAGAAACGGGGAGCTGTTTTTT. The full variable domain, in which reference TRBV2 and TRBJ2-2 provide the parts outside the CDR3, is EPEVTQTPSHQVTQMGQEVILRCVPISNHLYFYWYRQILGQKVEFLVSFYNNEISEKSEIFDDQFSVERPDGSNFTLKIRSTKLEDSAMYFCASSRKDRNGELFFGEGSRLTVL.

The chain carries TRBV28 and TRBJ1-4, with a weak D call TRBD1 (5 bases). CDR3 length: 15 amino acids. The V end lost 4 bases, the J end lost 4 bases, and 13 bases lay between the germline ends. Germline lookup yields CDR1 MDHEN and CDR2 SYDVKM. The CDR3 DNA follows: TGTGCCAGCAGTTATTTGGGGGGAGGTAATGAAAAACTGTTTTTT. It is translated as CASSYLGGGNEKLFF.

The chain recombines TRBV11-2 with TRBJ2-3, with D possibly being TRBD2 (8 bases). Germline V gene sequence: CDR1 SGHAT, CDR2 FQNNGV. The CDR3 consists of 16 residues. The V end was cut by 5 bases, the J end by 5 bases, with 20 bases between. In DNA, the CDR3 is TGTGCCAGCAGCCTCCGCCGGGAGGGGGCGGTAGATACGCAGTATTTT. This sequence encodes CASSLRREGAVDTQYF.

The V and J genes are TRBV25-1 and TRBJ1-1; D call uncertain. CDR3 length equals 14 residues. The V end lost 6 bases, the J end lost 3 bases, and 14 bases lay between the germline ends. In germline, CDR1 is MGHDK, CDR2 SYGVNS. The CDR3 DNA follows: TGTGCCAGCAGGAGGGCCCAGTACGACACTGAAGCTTTCTTT. This translates into CASRRAQYDTEAFF.

In its sample, this clone was seen a few times. The chain uses TRBV5-6 and TRBJ1-5; 7 bases are a match to TRBD1. The CDR3 is made up of 14 amino acids. With V trimmed by 0 bases and J by 5 bases, 2 bases remained unmatched. Looked up from germline, CDR1 is SGHDT and CDR2 is YYEEEE. CDR3 protein: CASSLGTGYQPQHF. The CDR3 nucleotides are TGTGCCAGCAGCTTGGGGACAGGCTATCAGCCCCAGCATTTT.

This chain uses TRBV5-1 with TRBJ2-2; 14 positions agree with TRBD2. The J segment lost 0 bases and the V segment lost 4 bases, leaving 8 bases of the junction unmatched. Germline V gene data show CDR1 as SGHRS and CDR2 as YFSETQ. The CDR3 loop spans 19 amino acids. In DNA, the CDR3 is TGCGCCAGCAGCCTATCCAGACTAGCGGGGGGGGCGAACACCGGGGAGCTGTTTTTT. Protein product: CASSLSRLAGGANTGELFF.

The chain links TRBV7-2 to TRBJ2-7; 10 bases match TRBD1. Germline CDR1 and CDR2: SGHTA and FQGNSA. V gave up 4 bases and J gave up 4 bases; unmatched junction bases: 7. The CDR3 is 15 amino acids. CDR3 region: CASSSRQGARYEQYF. The CDR3 region has the DNA TGTGCCAGCAGCTCGCGACAGGGGGCTCGGTACGAGCAGTACTTC.

The chain carries TRBV27 and TRBJ2-2; D is uncertain. This CDR3 region has 15 residues. Germline values: CDR1 MNHEY, CDR2 SMNVEV (reference sequence). Trimming left V 5 bases short and J 3 bases short, with 13 bases between. In DNA, the CDR3 is TGTGCCAGCAGTCCCCTCCCCCAGGACACCGGGGAGCTGTTTTTT. Translation gives CASSPLPQDTGELFF.

The chain carries TRBV9 and TRBJ2-1; 10 nucleotides align to TRBD2. This CDR3 has 16 amino acids. The germline V gene encodes CDR1 SGDLS and CDR2 YYNGEE. V shed 0 bases and J 6 bases; nucleotides not matched to a gene: 6. The CDR3 bases are TGTGCCAGCAGCGTAGGGGGCCTAGCGGGAGTCAATGAGCAGTTCTTC. It encodes CASSVGGLAGVNEQFF.

This chain joins TRBV7-3 and TRBJ2-1, with 9 positions matching TRBD2. The junction had 16 bases not matched to a gene; V was cut back by 5 bases and J by 5 bases. In germline, CDR1 is SGHTA, CDR2 FQGTGA. The CDR3 is 18 amino acids. CDR3 in amino acids: CASSASERLAALNNEQFF. For the CDR3, the DNA is TGTGCCAGCAGCGCATCAGAGAGACTAGCGGCCTTAAACAATGAGCAGTTCTTC.

The CDR3 region has the DNA TGTGCCACCAGCAGATATAGCGGGAGGACGGATGAGCAGTTCTTC. Its translation is CATSRYSGRTDEQFF. This chain uses TRBV15 with TRBJ2-1; TRBD2 aligns across 10 bases. CDR3 length equals 15 residues. V shed 2 bases and J 8 bases; nucleotides not matched to a gene: 6. Per germline, CDR1 LNHNV and CDR2 YYDKDF (reference sequence).

This sequence joins TRBV2 and TRBJ2-7, with D possibly being TRBD1 (7 bases). Between the trimmed V and J ends, which lost 8 bases and 2 bases, there was a span of 22 bases. Germline V gene lookup returns CDR1 SNHLY and CDR2 FYNNEI. The CDR3 loop spans 16 amino acids. The CDR3 protein is CASGAHPGGLPYEQYF. The CDR3 DNA sequence: TGTGCCAGCGGCGCCCATCCAGGGGGGTTACCCTACGAGCAGTACTTC.

This chain connects TRBV27 to TRBJ1-1; perhaps TRBD1 as D (5 bases). Germline V CDR1 and CDR2: MNHEY, SMNVEV (reference sequence). Deletions cut 0 bases from V and 4 bases from J, with 15 bases between. This CDR3 spans 16 amino acids. Here the CDR3 reads CASSLSGGGVSTEAFF. CDR3 DNA: TGTGCCAGCAGTTTATCCGGGGGAGGCGTGAGCACTGAAGCTTTCTTT.

The rearrangement joins TRBV5-1 to TRBJ1-1, with D uncertain. In germline, CDR1 is SGHRS, CDR2 YFSETQ. The V end was cut by 0 bases, the J end by 7 bases, with 13 bases between. CDR3 length equals 14 residues. The CDR3 DNA reads TGCGCCAGCAGCTTGGTAGCCCCCGCCTTTGAAGCTTTCTTT. It encodes CASSLVAPAFEAFF.

This clone showed up just once. This chain uses TRBV7-2 with TRBJ1-4; 11 positions agree with TRBD1. The germline gives CDR1 SGHTA, CDR2 FQGNSA. V trimming: 5 bases; J trimming: 4 bases; junction bases outside the gene matches: 6. The CDR3 contains 16 residues. The CDR3 loop reads CASSLDRGHVNEKLFF. The DNA of the CDR3 is TGTGCCAGCAGCCTGGACAGGGGGCATGTTAATGAAAAACTGTTTTTT.

The chain couples TRBV5-1 to TRBJ2-2; possible D gene TRBD2, 5 bases. The germline gives CDR1 SGHRS, CDR2 YFSETQ. The CDR3 runs to 16 residues. Trimming took off 6 bases at V and 4 bases at J, with 19 bases between the two ends. The CDR3 is CASKLQRPEVTGELFF. CDR3 nucleotides: TGCGCCAGCAAACTTCAGAGACCGGAGGTCACCGGGGAGCTGTTTTTT.

The chain recombines TRBV18 with TRBJ1-2; D gene unclear. In germline, CDR1 is KGHSH, CDR2 LQKENI. This CDR3 is built from 14 residues. V dropped 3 bases and J dropped 6 bases, with 14 bases sitting between them. DNA of the CDR3: TGTGCCAGCTCACCTGAGCAGGCGAGTAATGGCTACACCTTC. It encodes CASSPEQASNGYTF.

This chain links TRBV5-6 with TRBJ2-5; 12 positions match TRBD2. The CDR3 loop spans 16 amino acids. The trim removed 2 bases at V and 2 bases at J, leaving 4 bases unmatched. Germline CDR1 and CDR2: SGHDT and YYEEEE. The CDR3 loop reads CASSFGLAGIQETQYF. DNA for the CDR3: TGTGCCAGCAGCTTCGGACTAGCGGGGATTCAAGAGACCCAGTACTTC.

This rearrangement joins TRBV5-1 to TRBJ1-4; no definite D call. Germline-derived CDR1 and CDR2 are SGHRS and YFSETQ. Between the trimmed V and J ends, which lost 3 bases and 0 bases, there was a span of 18 bases. This CDR3 spans 18 amino acids. CDR3 DNA: TGCGCCAGCAGCTCTGGAGTAAAGGGAGGGTCAACTAATGAAAAACTGTTTTTT. Amino acid sequence: CASSSGVKGGSTNEKLFF.